The 27 T cell receptor beta chains below all came from one sample that was sequenced in a study of regulatory T cells in long-lasting Graves disease. Time point of the sample: newly diagnosed GD, antithyroid drugs for less than 3 months. Extracted RNA from PBMCs served as the source of the TCR library. The authors built TCR beta libraries using iRepertoire HTBI primers and Arm-PCR of CDR3 regions. Via MiXCR, TCRdb re-called the multiplex PCR reads, giving one row per CDR3 protein. The repertoire has about 620,000 distinct CDR3 sequences, roughly 16% of them found once; the top ten carry approximately 20%. Separately, the same data were catalogued under a study of T cells in Graves' hyperthyroidism and ophthalmopathy.

Sequenced here: peripheral blood mononuclear cells (PBMCs), sampled at new diagnosis, from a patient treated with antithyroid drugs. All receptors derive from a woman aged 25 to 39 with Graves disease.

V and J are TRBV18 and TRBJ2-5, with 8 positions matching TRBD1. Germline CDR1 and CDR2: KGHSH and LQKENI. The CDR3 contains 16 residues. The ends lost 3 bases at V and 1 base at J; junction bases unmatched: 7. DNA of the CDR3: TGTGCCAGCTCACCTTTGCGACAGGGGCCCCAAGAGACCCAGTACTTC. Translating gives CASSPLRQGPQETQYF.

Note on this clonotype: A clone one base away is much larger, so this may be a read error. The chain recombines TRBV28 with TRBJ1-1; TRBD1 is a possible D gene (5 bases). Germline lookup yields CDR1 MDHEN and CDR2 SYDVKM. The CDR3 is 14 residues long. With 6 bases removed from V and 5 bases from J, the gap between germline ends came to 16 bases. The DNA of the CDR3 is TGTGCCAGCAGCTGGGGGATAGGGTGGACTGAAGCTTTCTTT. Protein product: CASSWGIGWTEAFF.

Worth noting for this clonotype: This sequence may be a read error, since a much larger clone differs from it by one base. J is TRBJ2-7 and V is TRBV12-3 or TRBV12-4; perhaps TRBD1 as D (6 bases). The CDR3 covers 15 residues. With 3 bases removed from V and 3 bases from J, the gap between germline ends came to 15 bases. The CDR3 nucleotides are TGTGCCAGCAGTTTGGGCAGGGGACGGAACTACGAGCAGTACTTC. This codes for CASSLGRGRNYEQYF.

V gene TRBV7-6 combines with J gene TRBJ2-5; the D is unclear. Germline-derived CDR1 and CDR2 are SGHVS and FNYEAQ. V was cut by 1 base and J by 1 base, with 10 bases left in between. There are 15 residues in the CDR3. CDR3 DNA: TGTGCCAGCAGCTTAGACGAAGCTAGCCAAGAGACCCAGTACTTC. It yields the protein CASSLDEASQETQYF.

Comment on this clonotype: A read error may explain this, as a much larger clone is one base away. V usage is TRBV12-3 or TRBV12-4 and J usage is TRBJ1-1, with TRBD1 identical over 7 bases. V lost 5 bases, J lost 10 bases, and 7 bases stayed unmatched. The CDR3 is 12 residues long. CDR3 sequence reads: CASSGTAVGAFF. CDR3 DNA: TGTGCCAGCAGTGGGACAGCCGTCGGAGCTTTCTTT.

There are many counts of this clonotype. The gene calls are TRBV7-9 and TRBJ1-1; the D gene is possibly TRBD1 (5 bases). V was pared by 5 bases and J by 1 base, with 11 bases between. Looked up from germline, CDR1 is SEHNR and CDR2 is FQNEAQ (reference sequence). The CDR3 has 14 amino acids. The CDR3 sequence is CASSGTTANTEAFF. The CDR3 DNA is TGTGCCAGCAGCGGGACGACAGCGAACACTGAAGCTTTCTTT.

This clonotype came up many times. This chain links TRBV7-8 with TRBJ1-5; no reliable D call. The CDR3 covers 13 residues. The germline V gene encodes CDR1 SGHVS and CDR2 FQNEAQ. V dropped 3 bases and J dropped 4 bases, with 7 bases sitting between them. The CDR3 reads CASSFSPNQPQHF. CDR3 DNA sequence: TGTGCCAGCAGCTTTTCACCAAATCAGCCCCAGCATTTT.

This chain uses TRBV10-3 with TRBJ2-7; D possibly corresponds to TRBD1 (5 bases). The V end lost 6 bases, the J end lost 7 bases, and 16 bases lay between the germline ends. CDR1 is ENHRY and CDR2 is SYGVKD in the germline V gene. CDR3 size: 13 residues. The CDR3 nucleotides are TGTGCCATCAGCGCTGGCAGGGAAGGGGAGCAGTACTTC. Translation: CAISAGREGEQYF.

This clonotype occurred once. A much larger clone is a single base away; this may be a read error. The chain couples TRBV6-2 or TRBV6-3 to TRBJ2-7; 14 bases map to TRBD2. Germline CDR1 is MNHEY and CDR2 is SVGEGT. Unmatched junction bases numbered 10, after V lost 10 bases and J lost 2 bases. The CDR3 loop spans 16 amino acids. CDR3 in DNA: TGTGCCACCGCCGGGACTAGCGGGGGTCCTCCCTACGAGCAGTACTTC. Residues: CATAGTSGGPPYEQYF.

This clonotype was observed at least ten times. The chain links TRBV28 to TRBJ2-5, with D possibly TRBD2 on 6 matching bases. From germline, CDR1 is MDHEN and CDR2 SYDVKM. V lost 6 bases, J lost 2 bases, and 16 bases lay in between. This CDR3 is 15 amino acids long. The CDR3 sequence is CASSYPLGGQETQYF. The CDR3 bases are TGTGCCAGCAGCTACCCCTTGGGAGGACAAGAGACCCAGTACTTC. Based on the CDR3 plus reference TRBV28 and TRBJ2-5, the full variable domain is DVKVTQSSRYLVKRTGEKVFLECVQDMDHENMFWYRQDPGLGLRLIYFSYDVKMKEKGDIPEGYSVSREKKERFSLILESASTNQTSMYLCASSYPLGGQETQYFGPGTRLLVL.

This clonotype was seen ten or more times. The chain is built from TRBV18 and TRBJ2-7; possible D gene TRBD2, 5 bases. The CDR3 runs to 13 residues. Germline loops: CDR1 KGHSH, CDR2 LQKENI. The ends were cut back, 4 bases at V and 3 bases at J, with 10 bases in the middle. CDR3 sequence reads: CASSRPRGYEQYF. DNA of the CDR3: TGTGCCAGCTCACGGCCCCGGGGCTACGAGCAGTACTTC.

This clonotype was picked up many times. This chain connects TRBV11-2 to TRBJ2-1, with D possibly TRBD2 on 6 matching bases. The CDR3 consists of 19 residues. V lost 5 bases and J lost 0, with 23 bases in between. Germline CDR1 and CDR2: SGHAT and FQNNGV. The chain's CDR3 is CASSIHSSGTQSSYNEQFF. The CDR3 DNA is TGTGCCAGCAGCATTCATTCTTCCGGGACTCAGAGCTCCTACAATGAGCAGTTCTTC.

The sample holds a few counts of this clonotype. The chain couples TRBV20-1 to TRBJ1-2; D remains ambiguous. Trimming removed 0 bases from V and 2 bases from J, with 4 bases in between. From germline, CDR1 is DFQATT and CDR2 SNEGSKA (reference sequence). The CDR3 consists of 12 residues. The chain's CDR3 is CSARDGNYGYTF. As DNA, the CDR3 is TGCAGTGCTAGAGACGGAAACTATGGCTACACCTTC.

This clonotype was detected ten times or more. The V and J genes are TRBV13 and TRBJ1-5; D not certain. Germline CDR1 and CDR2: PRHDT and FYEKMQ (reference sequence). V was shortened by 5 bases and J by 8 bases, with 28 bases between the two germline ends. The CDR3 is made up of 18 amino acids. CDR3 loop: CASSNSRTRRGSYEPQHF. Here the CDR3 DNA reads TGTGCCAGCAGCAATAGCCGGACGAGGCGCGGCTCCTATGAGCCCCAGCATTTT.

This clonotype was detected many times. This rearrangement joins TRBV7-9 to TRBJ1-1, with TRBD1 as a possible D gene (5 bases). This CDR3 has 13 residues. V lost 6 bases and J 0 bases, leaving 8 bases between the germline ends. Germline CDR1 and CDR2: SEHNR and FQNEAQ (reference sequence). Here the CDR3 reads CASREGLNTEAFF. The CDR3 DNA sequence: TGTGCCAGCAGAGAGGGGCTGAACACTGAAGCTTTCTTT.

This clonotype was detected many times. Here the CDR3 DNA reads TGTGCCAGCACCAGGAAGGCGGGGTTGGGCACAGATACGCAGTATTTT. This gives the protein CASTRKAGLGTDTQYF. The chain uses TRBV6-1 and TRBJ2-3, with D perhaps TRBD2 (6 bases). V was shortened by 7 bases and J by 1 base, with 18 bases between the two germline ends. CDR3 length equals 16 residues. Germline CDR1 and CDR2: MNHNS and SASEGT.

This clonotype was seen ten or more times. CDR3 DNA sequence: TGTGCCAGCGGAGTATCGAGCGGGAGGGACAATGAGCAGTTCTTC. As protein: CASGVSSGRDNEQFF. The chain uses TRBV27 and TRBJ2-1; 10 nucleotides match TRBD2. Germline V lookup: CDR1 MNHEY, CDR2 SMNVEV (reference sequence). CDR3 length: 15 residues. With 8 bases clipped from V and 5 bases from J, the junction kept 9 bases outside the gene matches.

This clonotype was recorded a few times. The gene calls are TRBV7-6 and TRBJ2-3, with 8 bases matching TRBD2. Germline CDR1 SGHVS, CDR2 FNYEAQ. Trimming cost V 5 bases and J 0 bases; bases outside gene matches: 7. The CDR3 has 16 residues. The CDR3 loop reads CASSTLAATSTDTQYF. The CDR3 bases are TGTGCCAGCAGCACACTAGCGGCTACTAGCACAGATACGCAGTATTTT. Full variable domain (remainder filled in from reference TRBV7-6 and TRBJ2-3): GAGVSQSPRYKVTKRGQDVALRCDPISGHVSLYWYRQALGQGPEFLTYFNYEAQQDKSGLPNDRFSAERPEGSISTLTIQRTEQRDSAMYRCASSTLAATSTDTQYFGPGTRLTVL.

A word on this clonotype: Because it lacks the conserved phenylalanine or tryptophan at the end, this CDR3 is likely a read error. This chain links TRBV10-3 with TRBJ1-3, with 10 nucleotides matching TRBD1. Germline V CDR1 and CDR2: ENHRY, SYGVKD. The CDR3 extends over 16 amino acids. V lost 5 bases and J lost 7; bases outside the gene matches: 11. The chain's CDR3 is CAISSRRDRGTNTIYL. The CDR3 nucleotides are TGTGCCATCAGTTCAAGACGGGACAGGGGAACGAACACCATATATCTT.

At least ten counts were recorded for this clonotype. The rearrangement uses TRBV12-3 or TRBV12-4 and TRBJ2-3, with D tentatively TRBD2 (5 bases). The CDR3 length is 14 residues. Trimming removed 8 bases at V and 1 base at J, with 13 bases between. The CDR3: CASEGGYGTDTQYF. Written as DNA, the CDR3 is TGTGCCAGCGAGGGCGGATATGGCACAGATACGCAGTATTTT.

This clonotype has a count of ten or more. V and J are TRBV5-1 and TRBJ2-1; TRBD2 matches at 11 bases. The length of the CDR3 is 14 residues. V was pared by 7 bases and J by 6 bases, with 6 bases of the junction left unmatched. CDR1 and CDR2 from the germline V gene are SGHRS and YFSETQ. This CDR3 reads CASLSGREGNEQFF. CDR3 nucleotides: TGCGCCAGCCTTAGCGGGAGGGAGGGCAATGAGCAGTTCTTC.

The chain carries TRBV5-4 and TRBJ2-2; tentatively, D is TRBD1 (5 bases). This CDR3 is built from 14 residues. V was shortened by 2 bases and J by 4 bases, with 9 bases between the two germline ends. From germline, CDR1 is SGHNT and CDR2 YYREEE (reference sequence). CDR3 residues: CASSFKGITGELFF. In DNA, the CDR3 is TGTGCCAGCAGCTTCAAGGGGATCACCGGGGAGCTGTTTTTT.

This clonotype was seen more than once but under ten times. The chain couples TRBV20-1 to TRBJ1-5; no reliable D call. V was pared by 4 bases and J by 4 bases, with 14 bases between. Per germline, CDR1 DFQATT and CDR2 SNEGSKA (reference sequence). The CDR3 loop spans 14 amino acids. The CDR3 spells CSANGLNWNQPQHF. CDR3 nucleotide sequence: TGCAGTGCTAATGGACTCAACTGGAATCAGCCCCAGCATTTT.

The rearrangement joins TRBV10-2 to TRBJ2-7; 9 bases align to TRBD2. Unmatched junction bases numbered 13, after V lost 4 bases and J lost 3 bases. The CDR3 has 17 amino acids. Germline-derived CDR1 and CDR2 are WSHSY and SAAADI. DNA for the CDR3: TGCGCCAGCAGTGCCACAGTGTTAGCGGGAGTAAACTACGAGCAGTACTTC. Translating gives CASSATVLAGVNYEQYF.

Of note for this clonotype: A much larger clone lies one base from this, so it may be a read error. The chain recombines TRBV2 with TRBJ2-2; TRBD2 matches 15 bases. The CDR3 length is 18 residues. Germline lookup yields CDR1 SNHLY and CDR2 FYNNEI. The CDR3 is CVSSEGRTSGRGTGELFF. The DNA for the CDR3 is TGTGTCAGCAGTGAAGGAAGGACTAGCGGGAGGGGCACCGGGGAGCTGTTTTTT.

The chain carries TRBV18 and TRBJ1-6; D uncertain. Germline CDR1 is KGHSH and CDR2 is LQKENI. This CDR3 has 13 amino acids. V dropped 3 bases and J dropped 11 bases, with 11 bases sitting between them. This CDR3 reads CASSPRTGTPLHF. CDR3 sequence (DNA): TGTGCCAGCTCACCTAGGACGGGGACACCCCTCCACTTT.

As concerns this clonotype: The DNA is omitted, as the CDR3 cannot be located on it reliably, and the CDR3 follows TCRdb's listing. The chain joins TRBV2 to TRBJ1-5; the DNA was not compared with TRBD1, the D call given in the table. The CDR3 sequence runs 22 residues, both termini included. CDR1 and CDR2 (germline): SNHLY, FYNNEI. CDR3 loop: CASSQDRGGHEQYFGPGQPQHF.